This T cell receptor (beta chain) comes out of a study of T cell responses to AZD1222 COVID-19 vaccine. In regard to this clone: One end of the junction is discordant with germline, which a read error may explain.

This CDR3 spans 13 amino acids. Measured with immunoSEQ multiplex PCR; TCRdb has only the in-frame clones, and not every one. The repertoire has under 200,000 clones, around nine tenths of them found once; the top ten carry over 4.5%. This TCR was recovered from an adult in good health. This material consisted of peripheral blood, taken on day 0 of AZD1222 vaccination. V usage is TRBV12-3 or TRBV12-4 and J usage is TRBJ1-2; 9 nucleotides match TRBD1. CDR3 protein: CASSLFVRDRVGF. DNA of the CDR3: TGTGCCAGCAGTTTATTTGTCCGGGACAGGGTGGGCTTC.